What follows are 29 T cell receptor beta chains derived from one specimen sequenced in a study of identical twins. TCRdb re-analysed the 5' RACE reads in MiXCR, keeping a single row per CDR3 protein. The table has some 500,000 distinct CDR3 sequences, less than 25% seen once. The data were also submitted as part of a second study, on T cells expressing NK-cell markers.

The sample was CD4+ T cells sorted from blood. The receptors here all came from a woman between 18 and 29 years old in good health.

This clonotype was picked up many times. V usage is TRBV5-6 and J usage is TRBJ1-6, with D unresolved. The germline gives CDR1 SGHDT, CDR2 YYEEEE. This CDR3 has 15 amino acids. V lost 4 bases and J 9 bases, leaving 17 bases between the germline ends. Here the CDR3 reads CASSLDPGGGSPLHF. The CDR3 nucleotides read TGTGCCAGCAGCCTCGACCCCGGTGGAGGTTCACCCCTCCACTTT. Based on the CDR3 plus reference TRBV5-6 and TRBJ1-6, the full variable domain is DAGVTQSPTHLIKTRGQQVTLRCSPKSGHDTVSWYQQALGQGPQFIFQYYEEEERQRGNFPDRFSGHQFPNYSSELNVNALLLGDSALYLCASSLDPGGGSPLHFGNGTRLTVT.

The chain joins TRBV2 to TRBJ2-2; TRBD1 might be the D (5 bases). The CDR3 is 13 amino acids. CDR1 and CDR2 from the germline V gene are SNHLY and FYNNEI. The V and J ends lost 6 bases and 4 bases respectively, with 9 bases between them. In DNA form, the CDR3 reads TGTGCCAGCAGACAACAGGTCACCGGGGAGCTGTTTTTT. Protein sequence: CASRQQVTGELFF.

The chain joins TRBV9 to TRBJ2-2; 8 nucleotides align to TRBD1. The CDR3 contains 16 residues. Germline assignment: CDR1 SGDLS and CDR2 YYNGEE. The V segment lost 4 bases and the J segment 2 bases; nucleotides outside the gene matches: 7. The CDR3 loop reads CASSIGTGLNTGELFF. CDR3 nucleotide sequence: TGTGCCAGCAGCATCGGGACAGGACTTAACACCGGGGAGCTGTTTTTT. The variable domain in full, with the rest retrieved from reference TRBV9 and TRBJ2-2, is DSGVTQTPKHLITATGQRVTLRCSPRSGDLSVYWYQQSLDQGLQFLIQYYNGEERAKGNILERFSAQQFPDLHSELNLSSLELGDSALYFCASSIGTGLNTGELFFGEGSRLTVL.

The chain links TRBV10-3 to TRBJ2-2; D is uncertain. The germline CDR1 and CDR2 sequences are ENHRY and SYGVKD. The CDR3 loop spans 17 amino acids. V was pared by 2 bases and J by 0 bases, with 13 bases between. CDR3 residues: CAISERSIGSNTGELFF. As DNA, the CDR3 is TGTGCCATCAGTGAGAGGAGCATTGGTTCGAACACCGGGGAGCTGTTTTTT.

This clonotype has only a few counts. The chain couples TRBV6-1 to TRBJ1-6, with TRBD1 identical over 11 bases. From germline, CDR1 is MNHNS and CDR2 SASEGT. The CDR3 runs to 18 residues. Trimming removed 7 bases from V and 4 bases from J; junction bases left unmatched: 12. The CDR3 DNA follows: TGTGCCAGCACCGGGACAGGGGGTGGTCTCGCGTATAATTCACCCCTCCACTTT. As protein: CASTGTGGGLAYNSPLHF.

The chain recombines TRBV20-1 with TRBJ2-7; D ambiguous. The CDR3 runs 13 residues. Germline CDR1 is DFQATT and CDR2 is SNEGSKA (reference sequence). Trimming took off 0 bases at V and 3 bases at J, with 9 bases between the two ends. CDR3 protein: CSARDATVYEQYF. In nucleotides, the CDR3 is TGCAGTGCTAGAGATGCAACAGTCTACGAGCAGTACTTC.

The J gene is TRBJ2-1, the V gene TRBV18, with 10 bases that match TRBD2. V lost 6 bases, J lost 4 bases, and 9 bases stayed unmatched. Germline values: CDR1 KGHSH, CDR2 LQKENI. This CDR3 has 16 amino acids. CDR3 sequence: CASSSFTSGDYNEQFF. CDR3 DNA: TGTGCCAGCTCGTCCTTCACTAGCGGGGATTACAATGAGCAGTTCTTC.

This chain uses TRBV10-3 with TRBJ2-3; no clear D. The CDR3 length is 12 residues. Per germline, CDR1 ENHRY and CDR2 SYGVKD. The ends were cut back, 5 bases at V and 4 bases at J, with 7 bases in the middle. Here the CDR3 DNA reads TGTGCCATCAGTATCCAAGCAGATACGCAGTATTTT. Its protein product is CAISIQADTQYF.

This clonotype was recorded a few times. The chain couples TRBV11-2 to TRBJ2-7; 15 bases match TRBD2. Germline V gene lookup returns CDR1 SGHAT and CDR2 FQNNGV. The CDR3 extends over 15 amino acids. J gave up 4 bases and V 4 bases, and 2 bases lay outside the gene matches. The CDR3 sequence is CASSSGLAGGYEQYF. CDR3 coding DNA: TGTGCCAGCAGCTCCGGACTAGCGGGAGGGTACGAGCAGTACTTC.

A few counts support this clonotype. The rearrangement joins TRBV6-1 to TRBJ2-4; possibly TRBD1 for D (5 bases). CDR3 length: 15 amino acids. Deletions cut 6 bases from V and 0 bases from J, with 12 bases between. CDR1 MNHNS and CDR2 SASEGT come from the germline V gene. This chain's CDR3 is CASSSPGIAKNIQYF. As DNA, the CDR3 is TGTGCCAGCAGCTCACCAGGGATAGCCAAAAACATTCAGTACTTC.

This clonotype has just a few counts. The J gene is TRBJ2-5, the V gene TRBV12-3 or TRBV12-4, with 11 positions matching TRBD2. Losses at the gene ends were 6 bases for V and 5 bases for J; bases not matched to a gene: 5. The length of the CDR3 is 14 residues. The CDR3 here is CASSTSGGGETQYF. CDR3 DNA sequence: TGTGCCAGCAGCACTAGCGGGGGAGGCGAGACCCAGTACTTC.

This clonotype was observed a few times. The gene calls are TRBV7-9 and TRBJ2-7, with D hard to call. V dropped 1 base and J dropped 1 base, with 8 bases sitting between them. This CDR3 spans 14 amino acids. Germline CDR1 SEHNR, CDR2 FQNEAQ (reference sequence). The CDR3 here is CASSLEQISYEQYF. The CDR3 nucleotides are TGTGCCAGCAGCTTAGAACAGATATCCTACGAGCAGTACTTC. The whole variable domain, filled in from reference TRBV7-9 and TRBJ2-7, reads DTGVSQNPRHKITKRGQNVTFRCDPISEHNRLYWYRQTLGQGPEFLTYFQNEAQLEKSRLLSDRFSAERPKGSFSTLEIQRTEQGDSAMYLCASSLEQISYEQYFGPGTRLTVT.

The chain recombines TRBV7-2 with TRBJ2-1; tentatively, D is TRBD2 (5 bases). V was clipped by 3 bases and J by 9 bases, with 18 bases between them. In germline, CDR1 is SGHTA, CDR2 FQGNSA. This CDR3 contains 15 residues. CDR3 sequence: CASSFRNPGRSEQFF. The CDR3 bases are TGTGCCAGCAGCTTCCGGAATCCGGGAAGAAGTGAGCAGTTCTTC.

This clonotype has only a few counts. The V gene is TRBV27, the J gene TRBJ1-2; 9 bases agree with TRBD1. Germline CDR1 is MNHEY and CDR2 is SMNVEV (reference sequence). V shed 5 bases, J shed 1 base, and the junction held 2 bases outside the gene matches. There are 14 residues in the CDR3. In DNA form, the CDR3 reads TGTGCCAGCAGTCGGACAGGGGATAACTATGGCTACACCTTC. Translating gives CASSRTGDNYGYTF.

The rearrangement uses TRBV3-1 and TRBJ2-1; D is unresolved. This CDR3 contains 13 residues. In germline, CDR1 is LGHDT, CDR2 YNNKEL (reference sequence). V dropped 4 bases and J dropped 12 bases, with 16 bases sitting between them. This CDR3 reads CASSLDSRTPQFF. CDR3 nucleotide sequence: TGTGCCAGCAGCCTCGATTCCCGGACGCCGCAGTTCTTC.

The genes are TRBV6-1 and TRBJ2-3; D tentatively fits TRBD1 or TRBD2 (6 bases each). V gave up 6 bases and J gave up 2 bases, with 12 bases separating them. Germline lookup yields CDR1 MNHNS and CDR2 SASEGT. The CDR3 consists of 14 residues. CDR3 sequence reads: CASRGGRATDTQYF. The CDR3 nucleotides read TGTGCCAGCAGAGGGGGGCGGGCCACAGATACGCAGTATTTT.

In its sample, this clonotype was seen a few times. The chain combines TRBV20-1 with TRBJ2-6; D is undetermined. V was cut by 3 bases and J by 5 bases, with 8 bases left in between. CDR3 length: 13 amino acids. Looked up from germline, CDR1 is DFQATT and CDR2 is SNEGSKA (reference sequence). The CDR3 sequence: CSARGFRANVLTF. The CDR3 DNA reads TGCAGTGCTAGGGGTTTTAGGGCCAACGTCCTGACTTTC.

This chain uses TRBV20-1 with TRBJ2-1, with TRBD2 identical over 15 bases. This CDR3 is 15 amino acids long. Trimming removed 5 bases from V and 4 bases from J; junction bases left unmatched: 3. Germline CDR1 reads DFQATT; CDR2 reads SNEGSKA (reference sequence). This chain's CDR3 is CSAGGLAGGYNEQFF. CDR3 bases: TGCAGTGCTGGAGGACTAGCGGGGGGGTACAATGAGCAGTTCTTC.

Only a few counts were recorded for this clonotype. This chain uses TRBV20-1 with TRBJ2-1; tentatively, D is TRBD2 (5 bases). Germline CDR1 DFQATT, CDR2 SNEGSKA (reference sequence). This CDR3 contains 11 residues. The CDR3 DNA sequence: TGCAGGGTTAAACTAGGGAGTGAGCAGTTCTTC. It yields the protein CRVKLGSEQFF.

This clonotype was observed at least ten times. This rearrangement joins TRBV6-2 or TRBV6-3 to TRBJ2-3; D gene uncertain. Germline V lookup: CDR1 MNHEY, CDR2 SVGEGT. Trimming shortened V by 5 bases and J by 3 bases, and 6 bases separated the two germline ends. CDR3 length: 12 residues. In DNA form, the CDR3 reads TGTGCCAGCAGTGACCCGACAGATACGCAGTATTTT. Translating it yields CASSDPTDTQYF.

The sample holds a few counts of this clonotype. In DNA form, the CDR3 reads TGTGCCAGCAGCCGTGAGACTAGCGGCGTGACCCAGTACTTC. Translated: CASSRETSGVTQYF. The V and J genes are TRBV7-9 and TRBJ2-5; 9 nucleotides match TRBD2. This CDR3 has 14 amino acids. Trimming at V came to 5 bases and at J to 7 bases, leaving 8 bases not matched to a gene. Germline V lookup: CDR1 SEHNR, CDR2 FQNEAQ (reference sequence).

Here the CDR3 DNA reads TGTGCCAGCAGTGAAAACTCTGGAAACACCATATATTTT. Amino acid sequence: CASSENSGNTIYF. This sequence joins TRBV2 and TRBJ1-3, with D uncertain. The CDR3 length is 13 residues. V lost 2 bases and J lost 0, with 2 bases in between. Germline V gives CDR1 SNHLY, CDR2 FYNNEI.

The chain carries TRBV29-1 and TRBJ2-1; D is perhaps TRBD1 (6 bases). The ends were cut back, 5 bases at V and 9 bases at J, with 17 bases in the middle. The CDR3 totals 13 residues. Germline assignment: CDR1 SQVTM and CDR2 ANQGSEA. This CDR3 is CSVWQGSYGEQFF. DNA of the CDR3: TGCAGCGTTTGGCAGGGGTCATATGGTGAGCAGTTCTTC.

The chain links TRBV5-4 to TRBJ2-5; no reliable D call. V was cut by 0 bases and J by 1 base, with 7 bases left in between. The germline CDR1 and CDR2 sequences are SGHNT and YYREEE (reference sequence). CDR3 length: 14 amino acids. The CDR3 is CASSLAATQETQYF. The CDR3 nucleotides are TGTGCCAGCAGCTTGGCCGCGACCCAAGAGACCCAGTACTTC.

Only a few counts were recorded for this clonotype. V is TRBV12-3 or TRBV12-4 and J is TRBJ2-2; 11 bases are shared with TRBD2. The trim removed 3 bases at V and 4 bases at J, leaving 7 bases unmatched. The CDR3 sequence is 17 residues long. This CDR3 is CASSLSSGRAATGELFF. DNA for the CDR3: TGTGCCAGCAGTTTGAGTAGCGGGAGGGCCGCCACCGGGGAGCTGTTTTTT.

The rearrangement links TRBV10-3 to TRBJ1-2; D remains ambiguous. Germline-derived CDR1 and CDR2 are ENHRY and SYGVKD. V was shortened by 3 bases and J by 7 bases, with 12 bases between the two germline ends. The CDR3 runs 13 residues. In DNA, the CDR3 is TGTGCCATCAGTGAACTGAGGATTTCTGGCTACACCTTC. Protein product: CAISELRISGYTF.

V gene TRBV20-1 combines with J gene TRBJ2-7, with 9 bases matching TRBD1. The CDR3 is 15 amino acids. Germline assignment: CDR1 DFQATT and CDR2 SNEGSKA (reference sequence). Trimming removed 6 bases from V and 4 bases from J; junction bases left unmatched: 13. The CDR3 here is CSARRRGQGIYEQYF. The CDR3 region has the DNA TGCAGTGCCCGGAGGAGGGGACAGGGAATTTACGAGCAGTACTTC.

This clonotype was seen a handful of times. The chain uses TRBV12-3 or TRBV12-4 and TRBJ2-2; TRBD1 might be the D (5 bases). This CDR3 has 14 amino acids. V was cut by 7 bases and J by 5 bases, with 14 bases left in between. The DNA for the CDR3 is TGTGCCAGCACCCTTAGGGGCCTTACCGGGGAGCTGTTTTTT. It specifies CASTLRGLTGELFF.

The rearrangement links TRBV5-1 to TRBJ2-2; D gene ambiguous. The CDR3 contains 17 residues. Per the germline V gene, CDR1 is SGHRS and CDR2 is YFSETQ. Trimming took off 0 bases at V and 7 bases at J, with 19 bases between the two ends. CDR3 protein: CASSLDLSPTLVGELFF. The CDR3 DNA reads TGCGCCAGCAGCTTGGACCTATCGCCTACCCTGGTCGGGGAGCTGTTTTTT.